The clone carrying this T cell receptor beta chain was seen more than once but under ten times. Its antigen is not known. This sample was taken from a study of beta chain features in type 1 diabetes. Study findings and constraints: A moderate, significant TCRB CDR3 shortening appeared in type 1 diabetes across four CD4+ subsets.

The investigators reverse transcribed all of the isolated RNA, so they sequenced expressed TCRB transcripts. Only in-frame clones appear in the TCRdb table, and some are missing; sequencing was by immunoSEQ multiplex PCR. Of under 200,000 clones detected, around 8.4% appear once; the ten largest clones hold around 0.56%. The sample comprised central memory CD4+ T cells from blood. The sequence came from a woman between 18 and 30 years old with type 1 diabetes.

The CDR3 region has the DNA TGTGCCAGCAGTTCCCGGACAGGGGTGGGGAATGAGCAGTTCTTC. Translating it yields CASSSRTGVGNEQFF. This chain links TRBV7-2 with TRBJ2-1; 9 bases fit TRBD1. From germline, CDR1 is SGHTA and CDR2 FQGNSA. The length of the CDR3 is 15 residues. The trim removed 6 bases at V and 7 bases at J, leaving 10 bases unmatched.